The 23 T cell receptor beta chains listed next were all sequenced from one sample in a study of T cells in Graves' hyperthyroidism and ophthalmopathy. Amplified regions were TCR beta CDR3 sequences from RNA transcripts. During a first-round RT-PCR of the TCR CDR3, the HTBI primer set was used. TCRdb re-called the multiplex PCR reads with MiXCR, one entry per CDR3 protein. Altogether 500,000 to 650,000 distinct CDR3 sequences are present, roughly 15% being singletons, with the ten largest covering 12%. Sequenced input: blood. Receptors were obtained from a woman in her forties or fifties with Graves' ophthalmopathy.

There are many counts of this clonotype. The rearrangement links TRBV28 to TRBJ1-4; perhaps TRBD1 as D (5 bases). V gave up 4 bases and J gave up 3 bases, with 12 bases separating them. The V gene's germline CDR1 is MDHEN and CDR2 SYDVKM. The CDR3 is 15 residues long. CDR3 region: CASSSDIDPNEKLFF. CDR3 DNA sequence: TGTGCCAGCAGTTCGGACATCGATCCTAATGAAAAACTGTTTTTT.

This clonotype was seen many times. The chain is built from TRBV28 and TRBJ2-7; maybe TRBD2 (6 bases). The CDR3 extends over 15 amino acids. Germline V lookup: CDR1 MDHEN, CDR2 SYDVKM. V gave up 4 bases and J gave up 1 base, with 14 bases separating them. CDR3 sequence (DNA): TGTGCCAGCAGTTCTACCCGGGACTTATCCTACGAGCAGTACTTC. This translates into CASSSTRDLSYEQYF.

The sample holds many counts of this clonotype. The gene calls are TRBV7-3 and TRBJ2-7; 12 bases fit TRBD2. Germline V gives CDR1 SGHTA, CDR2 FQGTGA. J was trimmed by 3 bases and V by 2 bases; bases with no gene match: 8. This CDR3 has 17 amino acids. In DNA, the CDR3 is TGTGCCAGCAGCTTATTCGGCCCGACTAGCGGGAGCTACGAGCAGTACTTC. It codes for CASSLFGPTSGSYEQYF. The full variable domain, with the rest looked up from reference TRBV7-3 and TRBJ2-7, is GAGVSQTPSNKVTEKGKYVELRCDPISGHTALYWYRQSLGQGPEFLIYFQGTGAADDSGLPNDRFFAVRPEGSVSTLKIQRTERGDSAVYLCASSLFGPTSGSYEQYFGPGTRLTVT.

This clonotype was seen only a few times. CDR3 amino acids: CASGIQGVAGNTIYF. CDR3 DNA: TGTGCCAGCGGGATCCAGGGGGTCGCCGGAAACACCATATATTTT. This chain joins TRBV12-3 or TRBV12-4 and TRBJ1-3, with 7 bases aligning to TRBD1. With 8 bases clipped from V and 4 bases from J, the junction kept 11 bases outside the gene matches. The CDR3 is made up of 15 amino acids.

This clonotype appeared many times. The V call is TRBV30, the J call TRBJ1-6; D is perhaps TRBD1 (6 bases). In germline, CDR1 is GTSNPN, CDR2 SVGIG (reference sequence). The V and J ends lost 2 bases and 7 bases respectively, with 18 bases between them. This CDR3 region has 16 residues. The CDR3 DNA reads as TGTGCCTGGAGTTTATGGGACTCAGGGGACAATTCACCCCTCCACTTT. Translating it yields CAWSLWDSGDNSPLHF.

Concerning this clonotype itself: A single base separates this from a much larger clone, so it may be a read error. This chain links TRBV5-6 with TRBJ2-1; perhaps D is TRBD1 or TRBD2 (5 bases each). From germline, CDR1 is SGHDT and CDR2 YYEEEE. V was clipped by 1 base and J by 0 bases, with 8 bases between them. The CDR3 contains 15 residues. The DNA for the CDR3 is TGTGCCAGCAGCTTGATGGGGGTCTCCTACAATGAGCAGTTCTTC. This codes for CASSLMGVSYNEQFF.

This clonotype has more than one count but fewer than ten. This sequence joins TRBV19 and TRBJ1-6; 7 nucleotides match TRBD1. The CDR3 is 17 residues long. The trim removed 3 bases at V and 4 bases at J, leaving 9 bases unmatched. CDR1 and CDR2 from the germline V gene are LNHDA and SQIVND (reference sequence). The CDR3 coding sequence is TGTGCCAGTAGTATTTGGGACAGCCGAAATTATAATTCACCCCTCCACTTT. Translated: CASSIWDSRNYNSPLHF.

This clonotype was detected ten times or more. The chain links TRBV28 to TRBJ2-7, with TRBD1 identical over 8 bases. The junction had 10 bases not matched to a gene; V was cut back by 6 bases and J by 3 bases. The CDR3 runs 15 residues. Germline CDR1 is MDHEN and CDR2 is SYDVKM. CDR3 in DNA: TGTGCCAGCAGACCGGGGGTACAGGGGGGCTACGAGCAGTACTTC. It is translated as CASRPGVQGGYEQYF.

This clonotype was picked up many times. CDR3 in amino acids: CAWSAGTEDEQYF. The CDR3 coding sequence is TGTGCCTGGAGCGCCGGGACAGAGGACGAGCAGTACTTC. This rearrangement joins TRBV30 to TRBJ2-7; 7 bases map to TRBD1. The CDR3 length is 13 residues. Germline assignment: CDR1 GTSNPN and CDR2 SVGIG (reference sequence). The ends lost 3 bases at V and 5 bases at J; junction bases unmatched: 7.

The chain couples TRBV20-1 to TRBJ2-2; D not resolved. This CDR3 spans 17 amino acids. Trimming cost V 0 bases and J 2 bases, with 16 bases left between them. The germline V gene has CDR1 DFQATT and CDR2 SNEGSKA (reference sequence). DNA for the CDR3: TGCAGTGCTAGAGACCGCTTTTTAGCAGTCAACACCGGGGAGCTGTTTTTT. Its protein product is CSARDRFLAVNTGELFF.

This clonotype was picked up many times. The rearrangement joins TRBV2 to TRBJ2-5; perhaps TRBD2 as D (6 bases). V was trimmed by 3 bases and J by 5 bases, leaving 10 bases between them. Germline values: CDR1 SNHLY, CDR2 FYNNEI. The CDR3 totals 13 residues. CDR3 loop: CASSDAGKETQYF. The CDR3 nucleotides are TGTGCCAGCAGTGATGCGGGGAAGGAGACCCAGTACTTC.

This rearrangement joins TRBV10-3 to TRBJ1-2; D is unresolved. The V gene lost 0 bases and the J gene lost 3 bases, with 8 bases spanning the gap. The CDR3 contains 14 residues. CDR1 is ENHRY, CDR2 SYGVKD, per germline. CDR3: CAISESSQYYGYTF. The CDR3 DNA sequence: TGTGCCATCAGTGAGTCGTCCCAATACTATGGCTACACCTTC.

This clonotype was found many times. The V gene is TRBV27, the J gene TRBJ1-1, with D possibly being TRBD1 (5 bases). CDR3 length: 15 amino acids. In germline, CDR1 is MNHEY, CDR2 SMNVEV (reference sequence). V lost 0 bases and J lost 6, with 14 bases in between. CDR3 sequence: CASSLSGEPNPEAFF. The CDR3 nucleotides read TGTGCCAGCAGTTTATCGGGGGAGCCTAACCCTGAAGCTTTCTTT.

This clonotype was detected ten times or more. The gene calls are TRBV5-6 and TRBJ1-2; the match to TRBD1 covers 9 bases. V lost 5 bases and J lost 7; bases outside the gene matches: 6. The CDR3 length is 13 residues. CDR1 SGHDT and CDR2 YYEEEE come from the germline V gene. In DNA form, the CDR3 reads TGTGCCAGCAGACCAACAGGGGGCTTTGGCTACACCTTC. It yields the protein CASRPTGGFGYTF.

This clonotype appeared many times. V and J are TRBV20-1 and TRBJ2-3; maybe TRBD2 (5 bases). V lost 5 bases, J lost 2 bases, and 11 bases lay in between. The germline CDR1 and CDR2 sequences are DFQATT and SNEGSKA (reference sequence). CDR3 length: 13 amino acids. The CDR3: CSARGLNTDTQYF. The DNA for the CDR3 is TGCAGTGCTCGCGGACTCAACACAGATACGCAGTATTTT.

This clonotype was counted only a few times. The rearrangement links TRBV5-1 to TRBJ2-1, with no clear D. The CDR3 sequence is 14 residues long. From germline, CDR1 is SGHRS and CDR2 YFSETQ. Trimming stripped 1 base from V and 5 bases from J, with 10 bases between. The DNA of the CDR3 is TGCGCCAGCAGCTTGCTTGGTCAGCACAATGAGCAGTTCTTC. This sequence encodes CASSLLGQHNEQFF.

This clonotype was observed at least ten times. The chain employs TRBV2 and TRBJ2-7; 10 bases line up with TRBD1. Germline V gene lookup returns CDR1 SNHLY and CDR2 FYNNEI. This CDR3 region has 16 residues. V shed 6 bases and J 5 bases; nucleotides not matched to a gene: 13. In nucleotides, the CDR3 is TGTGCCAGCAGGACCCGGGACAGGGGCTGGGGGGACGAGCAGTACTTC. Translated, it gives CASRTRDRGWGDEQYF.

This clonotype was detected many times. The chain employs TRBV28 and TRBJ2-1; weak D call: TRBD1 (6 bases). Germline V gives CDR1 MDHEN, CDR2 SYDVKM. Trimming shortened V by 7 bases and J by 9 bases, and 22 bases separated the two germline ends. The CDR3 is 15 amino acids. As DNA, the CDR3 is TGTGCCAGCATTCAGGGGCTCGGGACCCTTGGTGAGCAGTTCTTC. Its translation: CASIQGLGTLGEQFF. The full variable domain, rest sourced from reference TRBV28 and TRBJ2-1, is DVKVTQSSRYLVKRTGEKVFLECVQDMDHENMFWYRQDPGLGLRLIYFSYDVKMKEKGDIPEGYSVSREKKERFSLILESASTNQTSMYLCASIQGLGTLGEQFFGPGTRLTVL.

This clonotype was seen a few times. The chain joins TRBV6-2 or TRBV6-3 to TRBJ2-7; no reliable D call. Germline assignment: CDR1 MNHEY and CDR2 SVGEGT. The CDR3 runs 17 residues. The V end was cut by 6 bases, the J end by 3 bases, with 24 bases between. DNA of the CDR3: TGTGCCAGCAGGACGGGTCCTCGTCGGGCTGGAATCTACGAGCAGTACTTC. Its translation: CASRTGPRRAGIYEQYF.

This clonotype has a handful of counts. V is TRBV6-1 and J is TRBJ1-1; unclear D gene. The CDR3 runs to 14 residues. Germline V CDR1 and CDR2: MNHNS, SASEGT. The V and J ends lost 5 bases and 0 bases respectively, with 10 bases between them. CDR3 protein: CASSYALLNTEAFF. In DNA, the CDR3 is TGTGCCAGCAGTTACGCCCTTCTGAACACTGAAGCTTTCTTT.

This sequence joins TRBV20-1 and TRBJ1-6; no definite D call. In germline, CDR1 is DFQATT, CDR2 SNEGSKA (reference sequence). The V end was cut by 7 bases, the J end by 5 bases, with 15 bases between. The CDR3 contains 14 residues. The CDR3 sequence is CSVPGPFDNSPLHF. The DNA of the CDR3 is TGCAGTGTTCCCGGACCTTTCGATAATTCACCCCTCCACTTT.

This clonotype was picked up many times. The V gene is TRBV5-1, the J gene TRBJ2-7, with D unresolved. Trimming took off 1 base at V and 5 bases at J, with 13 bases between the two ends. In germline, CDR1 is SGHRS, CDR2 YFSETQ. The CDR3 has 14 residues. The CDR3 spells CASSLSEQIHEQYF. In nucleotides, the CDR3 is TGCGCCAGCAGCTTGTCAGAGCAGATCCACGAGCAGTACTTC.

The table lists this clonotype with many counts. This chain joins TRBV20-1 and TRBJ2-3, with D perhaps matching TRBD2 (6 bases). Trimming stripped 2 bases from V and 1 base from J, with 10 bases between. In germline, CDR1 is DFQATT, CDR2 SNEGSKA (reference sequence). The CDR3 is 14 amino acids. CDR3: CSARTGARTDTQYF. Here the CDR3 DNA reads TGCAGTGCTAGAACGGGAGCCCGCACAGATACGCAGTATTTT.